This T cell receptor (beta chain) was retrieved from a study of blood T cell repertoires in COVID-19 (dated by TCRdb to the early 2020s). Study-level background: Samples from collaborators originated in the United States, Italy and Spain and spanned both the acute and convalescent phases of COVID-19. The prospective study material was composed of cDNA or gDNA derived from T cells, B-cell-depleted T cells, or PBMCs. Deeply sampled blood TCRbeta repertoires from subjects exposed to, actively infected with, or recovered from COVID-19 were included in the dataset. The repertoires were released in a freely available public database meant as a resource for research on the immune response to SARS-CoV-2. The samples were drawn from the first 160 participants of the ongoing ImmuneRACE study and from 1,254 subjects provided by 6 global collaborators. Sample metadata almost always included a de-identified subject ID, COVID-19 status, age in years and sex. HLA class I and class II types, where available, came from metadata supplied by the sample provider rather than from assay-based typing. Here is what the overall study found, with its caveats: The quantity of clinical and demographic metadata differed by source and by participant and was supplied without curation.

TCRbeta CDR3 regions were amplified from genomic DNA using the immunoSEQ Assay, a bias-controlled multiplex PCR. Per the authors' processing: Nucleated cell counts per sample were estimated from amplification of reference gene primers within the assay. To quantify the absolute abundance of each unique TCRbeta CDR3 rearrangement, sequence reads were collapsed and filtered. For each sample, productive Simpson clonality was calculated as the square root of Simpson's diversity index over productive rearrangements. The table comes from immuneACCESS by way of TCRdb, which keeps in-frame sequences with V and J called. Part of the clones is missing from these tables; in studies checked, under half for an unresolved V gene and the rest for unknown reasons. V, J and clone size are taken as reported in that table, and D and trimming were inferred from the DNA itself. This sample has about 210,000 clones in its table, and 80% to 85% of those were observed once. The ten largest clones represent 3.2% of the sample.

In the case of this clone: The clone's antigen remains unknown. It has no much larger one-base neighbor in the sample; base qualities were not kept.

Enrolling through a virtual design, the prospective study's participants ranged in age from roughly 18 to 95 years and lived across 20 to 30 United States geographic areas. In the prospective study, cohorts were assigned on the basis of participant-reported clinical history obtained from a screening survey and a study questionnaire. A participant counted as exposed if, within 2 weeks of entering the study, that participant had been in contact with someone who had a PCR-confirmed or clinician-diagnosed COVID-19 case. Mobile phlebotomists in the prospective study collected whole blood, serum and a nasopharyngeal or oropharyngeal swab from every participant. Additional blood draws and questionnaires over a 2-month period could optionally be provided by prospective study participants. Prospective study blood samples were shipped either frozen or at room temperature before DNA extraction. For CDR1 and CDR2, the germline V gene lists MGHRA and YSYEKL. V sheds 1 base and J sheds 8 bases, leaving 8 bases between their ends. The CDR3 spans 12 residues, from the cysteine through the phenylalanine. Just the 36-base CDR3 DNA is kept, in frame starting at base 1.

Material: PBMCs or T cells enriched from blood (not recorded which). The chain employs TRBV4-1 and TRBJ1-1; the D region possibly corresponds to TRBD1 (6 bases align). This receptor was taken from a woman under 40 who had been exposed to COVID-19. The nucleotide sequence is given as TGCGCCAGCAGCCAAGGGCAGGGGGAAGCTTTCTTT. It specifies CASSQGQGEAFF.